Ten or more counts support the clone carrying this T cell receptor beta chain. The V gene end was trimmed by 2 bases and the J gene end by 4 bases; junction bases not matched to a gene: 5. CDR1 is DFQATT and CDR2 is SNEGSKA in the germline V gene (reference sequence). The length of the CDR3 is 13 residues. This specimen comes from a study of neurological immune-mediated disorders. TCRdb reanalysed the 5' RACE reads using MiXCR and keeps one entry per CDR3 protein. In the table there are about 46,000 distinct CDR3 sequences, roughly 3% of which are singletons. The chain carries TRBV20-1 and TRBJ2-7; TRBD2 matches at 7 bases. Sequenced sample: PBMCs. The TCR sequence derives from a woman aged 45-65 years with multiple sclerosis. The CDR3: CSARLGTIYEQYF. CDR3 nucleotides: TGCAGTGCTAGACTGGGGACTATATACGAGCAGTACTTC.